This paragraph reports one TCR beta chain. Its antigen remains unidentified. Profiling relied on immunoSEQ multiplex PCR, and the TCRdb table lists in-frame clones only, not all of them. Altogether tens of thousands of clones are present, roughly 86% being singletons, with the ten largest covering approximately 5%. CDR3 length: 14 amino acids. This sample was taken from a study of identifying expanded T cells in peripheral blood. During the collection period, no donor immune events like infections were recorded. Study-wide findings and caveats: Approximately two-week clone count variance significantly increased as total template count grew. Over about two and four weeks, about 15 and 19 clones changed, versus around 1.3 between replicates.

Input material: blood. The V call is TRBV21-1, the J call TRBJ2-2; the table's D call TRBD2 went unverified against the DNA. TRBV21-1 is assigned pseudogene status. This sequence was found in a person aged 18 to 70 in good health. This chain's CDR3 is CASSKLCITGELFF. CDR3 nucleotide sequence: TGTGCCAGCAGCAAATTGTGTATCACCGGGGAGCTGTTTTTT.